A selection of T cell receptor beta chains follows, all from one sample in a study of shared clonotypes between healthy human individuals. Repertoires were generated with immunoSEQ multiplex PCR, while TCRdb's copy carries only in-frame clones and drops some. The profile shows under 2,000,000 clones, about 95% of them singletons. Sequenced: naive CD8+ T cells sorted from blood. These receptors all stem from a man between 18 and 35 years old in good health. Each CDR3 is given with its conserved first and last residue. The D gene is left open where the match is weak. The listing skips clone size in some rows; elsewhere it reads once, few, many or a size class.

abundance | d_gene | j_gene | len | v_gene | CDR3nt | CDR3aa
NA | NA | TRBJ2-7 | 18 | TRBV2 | TGTGCCAGCAGTGGAGAGGTGGAGTCTGGGCACAACTCCTACGAGCAGTACTTC | CASSGEVESGHNSYEQYF
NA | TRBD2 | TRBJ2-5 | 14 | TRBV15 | TGTGCCACCAGCGATGTAGCGGGGGTAGAGACCCAGTACTTC | CATSDVAGVETQYF
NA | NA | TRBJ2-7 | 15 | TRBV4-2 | TGTGCCAGCAGCCCGGATCTGGACAGAACCTACGAGCAGTACTTC | CASSPDLDRTYEQYF
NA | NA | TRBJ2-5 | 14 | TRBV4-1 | TGCGCCAGCAGCCAAGTCTGGGACCAAGAGACCCAGTACTTC | CASSQVWDQETQYF
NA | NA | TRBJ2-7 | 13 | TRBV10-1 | TGCGCCAGCAATAGGGACAGCGGGCACGAGCAGTACTTC | CASNRDSGHEQYF
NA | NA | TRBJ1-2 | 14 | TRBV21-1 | TGTGCCAGCAGCAAAAAACCAGCGGATGGCGGCTACACCTTC | CASSKKPADGGYTF
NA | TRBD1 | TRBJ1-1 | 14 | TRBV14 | TGTGCCAGCAGCACAGGGGTCTTGAACACTGAAGCTTTCTTT | CASSTGVLNTEAFF
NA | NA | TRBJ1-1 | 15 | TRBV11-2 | TGTGCCAGCAGCTTAGTCTGGGTGGGGAACACTGAAGCTTTCTTT | CASSLVWVGNTEAFF
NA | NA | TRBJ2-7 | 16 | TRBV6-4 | TGTGCCAGCCCTCTGGGCGTCAAGCCGAGCTCCTACGAGCAGTACTTC | CASPLGVKPSSYEQYF
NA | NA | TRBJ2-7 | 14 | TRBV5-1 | TGCGCCAGCAGCTCGGACAGCCCGTACTACGAGCAGTACTTC | CASSSDSPYYEQYF
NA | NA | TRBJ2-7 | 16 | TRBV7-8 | TGTGCCAGCAGCTCACTGACTAGCTCAGGGGAATACGAGCAGTACTTC | CASSSLTSSGEYEQYF
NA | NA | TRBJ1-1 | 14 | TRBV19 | TGTGCCAGTAGTCAACGGACAGTGAACACTGAAGCTTTCTTT | CASSQRTVNTEAFF
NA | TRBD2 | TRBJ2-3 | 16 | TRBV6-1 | TGTGCCAGCAGTGTCCTTAGCGGGGGGTCCACAGATACGCAGTATTTT | CASSVLSGGSTDTQYF
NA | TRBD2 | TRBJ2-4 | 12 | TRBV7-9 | TGTGCCAGCAGCTTAGAAGGGGAGGGACAGTACTTC | CASSLEGEGQYF
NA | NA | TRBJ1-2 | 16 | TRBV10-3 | TGTGCCATCAGTGAGTCTTGGGGACCCCCCGGGGGTGGCTACACCTTC | CAISESWGPPGGGYTF
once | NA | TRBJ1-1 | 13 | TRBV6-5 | TGTGCCAGCAGACTCTTGGAGGGCACTGAAGCTTTCTTT | CASRLLEGTEAFF
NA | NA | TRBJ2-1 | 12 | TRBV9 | TGTGCCAGCGCTGCCCCTAGCCATGAGCAGTTCTTC | CASAAPSHEQFF
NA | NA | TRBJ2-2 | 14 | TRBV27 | TGTGCCAGCAGTGGGACGGCGAACACCGGGGAGCTGTTTTTT | CASSGTANTGELFF
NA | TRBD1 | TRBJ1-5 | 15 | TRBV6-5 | TGTGCCAGCAGTTCCGGGACAGGGTTGAATCAGCCCCAGCATTTT | CASSSGTGLNQPQHF
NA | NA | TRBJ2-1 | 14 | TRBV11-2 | TGTGCCAGCAGCCCGACGGGTCCCTACAATGAGCAGTTCTTC | CASSPTGPYNEQFF
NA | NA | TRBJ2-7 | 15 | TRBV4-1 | TGCGCCAGCAGCCAAAATCCCAGGGGTTGGAACGAGCAGTACTTC | CASSQNPRGWNEQYF
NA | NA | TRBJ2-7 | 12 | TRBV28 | TGTGCCAGCAGTTTCACTAACTACGAGCAGTACTTC | CASSFTNYEQYF
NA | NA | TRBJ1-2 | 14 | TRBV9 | TGTGCCAGCAGCCCGGGACCCTCTACTTCTGGCTGCACCTTC | CASSPGPSTSGCTF
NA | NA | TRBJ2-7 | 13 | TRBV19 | TGTGCCAGTAGTATTGCGGTCTCCTACGAGCAGTACTTC | CASSIAVSYEQYF
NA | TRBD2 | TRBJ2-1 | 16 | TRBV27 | TGTGCCAGCAGTTTAATTACGGGACTAGCGGCAAATGAGCAGTTCTTC | CASSLITGLAANEQFF
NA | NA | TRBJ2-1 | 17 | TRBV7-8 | TGTGCCAGCAGCTTAGTGCAGGAGGGAGCCAAATACAATGAGCAGTTCTTC | CASSLVQEGAKYNEQFF
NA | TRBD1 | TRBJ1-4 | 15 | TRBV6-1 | TGTGCCAGCAGTGAACACAGGGGCGCGTTAGAAAAACTGTTTTTT | CASSEHRGALEKLFF
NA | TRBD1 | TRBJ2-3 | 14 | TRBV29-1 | TGCAGCGCAGGGGGTGCCGTTAGCACAGATACGCAGTATTTT | CSAGGAVSTDTQYF